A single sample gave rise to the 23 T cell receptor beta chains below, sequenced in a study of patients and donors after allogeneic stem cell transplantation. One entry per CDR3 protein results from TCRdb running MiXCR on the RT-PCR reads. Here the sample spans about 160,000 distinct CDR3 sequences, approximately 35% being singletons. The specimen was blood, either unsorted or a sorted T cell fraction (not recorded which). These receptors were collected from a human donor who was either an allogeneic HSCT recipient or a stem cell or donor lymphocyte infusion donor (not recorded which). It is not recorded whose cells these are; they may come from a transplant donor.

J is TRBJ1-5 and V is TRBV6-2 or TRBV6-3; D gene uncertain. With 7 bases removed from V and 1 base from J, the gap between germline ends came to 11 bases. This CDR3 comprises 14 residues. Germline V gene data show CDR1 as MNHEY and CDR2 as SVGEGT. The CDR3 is CASKRVGSNQPQHF. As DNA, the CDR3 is TGTGCCAGCAAAAGGGTGGGGAGCAATCAGCCCCAGCATTTT.

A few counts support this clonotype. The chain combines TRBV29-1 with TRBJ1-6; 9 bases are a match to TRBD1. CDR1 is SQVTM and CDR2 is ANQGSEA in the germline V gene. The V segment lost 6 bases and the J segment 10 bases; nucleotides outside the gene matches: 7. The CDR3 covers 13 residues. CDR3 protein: CSVRTGENSPLHF. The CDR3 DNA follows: TGCAGCGTCAGGACAGGGGAGAACTCACCCCTCCACTTT.

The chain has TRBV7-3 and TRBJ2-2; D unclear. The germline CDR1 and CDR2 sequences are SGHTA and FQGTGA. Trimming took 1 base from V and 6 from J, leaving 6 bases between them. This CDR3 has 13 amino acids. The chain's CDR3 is CASSLKTPGELFF. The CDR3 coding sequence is TGTGCCAGCAGCTTAAAGACCCCCGGGGAGCTGTTTTTT.

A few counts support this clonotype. CDR3 DNA: TGTGCCAGCAGCCAAGTACGGCAGGTGAACACCGGGGAGCTGTTTTTT. Translation gives CASSQVRQVNTGELFF. The J gene is TRBJ2-2, the V gene TRBV3-1; D gene unclear. V gave up 1 base and J gave up 1 base, with 10 bases separating them. CDR1 is LGHDT and CDR2 is YNNKEL in the germline V gene (reference sequence). This CDR3 comprises 16 residues.

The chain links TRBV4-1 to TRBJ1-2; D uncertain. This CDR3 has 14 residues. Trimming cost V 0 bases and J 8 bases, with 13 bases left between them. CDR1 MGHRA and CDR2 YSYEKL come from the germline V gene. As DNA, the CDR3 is TGCGCCAGCAGCCAAGATTCCCCTCTTAGGGGCTACACCTTC. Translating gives CASSQDSPLRGYTF.

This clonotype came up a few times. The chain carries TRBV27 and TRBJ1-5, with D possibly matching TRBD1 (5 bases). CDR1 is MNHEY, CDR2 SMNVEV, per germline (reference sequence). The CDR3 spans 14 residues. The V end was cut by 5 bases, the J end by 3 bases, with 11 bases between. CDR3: CASSDQGLNQPQHF. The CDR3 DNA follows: TGTGCCAGCAGTGACCAGGGCCTCAATCAGCCCCAGCATTTT.

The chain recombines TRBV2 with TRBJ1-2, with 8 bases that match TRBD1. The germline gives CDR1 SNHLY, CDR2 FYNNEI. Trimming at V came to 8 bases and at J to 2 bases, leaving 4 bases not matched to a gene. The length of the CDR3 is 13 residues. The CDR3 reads CASPGQGNYGYTF. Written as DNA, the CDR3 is TGTGCCAGCCCTGGACAGGGAAACTATGGCTACACCTTC.

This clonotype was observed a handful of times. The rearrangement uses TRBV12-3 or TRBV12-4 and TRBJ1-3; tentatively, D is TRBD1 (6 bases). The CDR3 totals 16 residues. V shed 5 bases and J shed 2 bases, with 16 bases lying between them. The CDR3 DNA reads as TGTGCCAGCAGTCCGAACAGGGTTTGGGCTGGAAACACCATATATTTT. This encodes CASSPNRVWAGNTIYF.

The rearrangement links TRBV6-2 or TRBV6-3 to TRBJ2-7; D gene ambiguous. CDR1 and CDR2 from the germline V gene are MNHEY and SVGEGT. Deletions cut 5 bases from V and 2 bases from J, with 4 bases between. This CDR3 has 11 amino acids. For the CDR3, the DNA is TGTGCCAGCAGTACCCCCTACGAGCAGTACTTC. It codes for CASSTPYEQYF.

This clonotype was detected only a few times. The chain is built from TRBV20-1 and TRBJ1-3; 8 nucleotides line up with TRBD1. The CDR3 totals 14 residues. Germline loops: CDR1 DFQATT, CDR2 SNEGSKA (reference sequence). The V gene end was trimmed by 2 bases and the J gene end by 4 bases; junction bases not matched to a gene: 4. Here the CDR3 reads CSARSDRDGNTIYF. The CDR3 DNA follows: TGCAGTGCTAGATCGGACAGGGACGGAAACACCATATATTTT.

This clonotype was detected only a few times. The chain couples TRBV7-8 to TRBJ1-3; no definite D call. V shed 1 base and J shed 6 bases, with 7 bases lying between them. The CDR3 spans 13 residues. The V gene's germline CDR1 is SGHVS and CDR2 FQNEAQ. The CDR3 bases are TGTGCCAGCAGCTTAGGAGGGCCAAACACCATATATTTT. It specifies CASSLGGPNTIYF.

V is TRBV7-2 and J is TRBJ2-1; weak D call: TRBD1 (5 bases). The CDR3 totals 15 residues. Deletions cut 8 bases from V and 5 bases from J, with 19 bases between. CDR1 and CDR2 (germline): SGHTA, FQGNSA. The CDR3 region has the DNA TGTGCCAGCGGCCCGGCAGGGTTTAATGACAATGAGCAGTTCTTC. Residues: CASGPAGFNDNEQFF. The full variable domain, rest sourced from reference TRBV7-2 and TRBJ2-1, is GAGVSQSPSNKVTEKGKDVELRCDPISGHTALYWYRQSLGQGLEFLIYFQGNSAPDKSGLPSDRFSAERTGGSVSTLTIQRTQQEDSAVYLCASGPAGFNDNEQFFGPGTRLTVL.

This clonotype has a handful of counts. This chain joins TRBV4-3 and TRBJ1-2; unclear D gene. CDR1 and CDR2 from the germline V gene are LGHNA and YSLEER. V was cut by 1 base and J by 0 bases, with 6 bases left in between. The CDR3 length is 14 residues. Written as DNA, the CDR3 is TGCGCCAGCAGCCAAGGAGGACCTAACTATGGCTACACCTTC. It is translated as CASSQGGPNYGYTF.

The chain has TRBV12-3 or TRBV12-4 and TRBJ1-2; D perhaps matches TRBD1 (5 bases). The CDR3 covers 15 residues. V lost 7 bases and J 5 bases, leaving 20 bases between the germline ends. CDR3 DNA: TGTGCCAGCACCGTTAAGGGGTTCTCTGGGTATGGCTACACCTTC. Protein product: CASTVKGFSGYGYTF.

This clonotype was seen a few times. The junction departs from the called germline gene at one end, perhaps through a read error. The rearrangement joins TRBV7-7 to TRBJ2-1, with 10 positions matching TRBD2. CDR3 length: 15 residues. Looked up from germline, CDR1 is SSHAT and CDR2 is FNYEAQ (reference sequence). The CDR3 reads CASSLGPSGGNEQFF. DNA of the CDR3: TGTGCTAGCAGCTTAGGGCCTAGCGGGGGCAATGAGCAGTTCTTC. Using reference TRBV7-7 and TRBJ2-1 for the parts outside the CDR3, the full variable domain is GAGVSQSPRYKVTKRGQDVTLRCDPISSHATLYWYQQALGQGPEFLTYFNYEAQPDKSGLPSDRFSAERPEGSISTLTIQRTEQRDSAMYRCASSLGPSGGNEQFFGPGTRLTVL.

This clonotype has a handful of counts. The CDR3 loop is CASSVDFVEDRGYTF. The CDR3 nucleotides are TGTGCCAGCAGCGTAGATTTCGTTGAGGACCGTGGCTACACCTTC. The chain joins TRBV9 to TRBJ1-2; D gene unclear. Germline lookup yields CDR1 SGDLS and CDR2 YYNGEE. V gave up 0 bases and J gave up 7 bases, with 16 bases separating them. The CDR3 is made up of 15 amino acids.

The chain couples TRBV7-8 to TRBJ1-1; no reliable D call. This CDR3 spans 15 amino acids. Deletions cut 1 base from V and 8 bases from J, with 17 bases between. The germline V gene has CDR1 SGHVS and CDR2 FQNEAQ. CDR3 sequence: CASSLGPVQPLEAFF. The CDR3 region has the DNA TGTGCCAGCAGCTTAGGGCCCGTGCAGCCCCTAGAAGCTTTCTTT.

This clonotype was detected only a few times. The CDR3 loop is CASSLTGWGPEAFF. Here the CDR3 DNA reads TGTGCCAGCAGCTTAACGGGGTGGGGCCCTGAAGCTTTCTTT. The chain carries TRBV7-3 and TRBJ1-1, with D possibly matching TRBD1 (5 bases). V was clipped by 0 bases and J by 6 bases, with 11 bases between them. CDR1 is SGHTA, CDR2 FQGTGA, per germline. CDR3 length equals 14 residues.

The CDR3 here is CASSEGPGKDGNTIYF. CDR3 nucleotides: TGTGCCAGCAGCGAAGGCCCGGGGAAGGATGGAAACACCATATATTTT. V usage is TRBV9 and J usage is TRBJ1-3; D not certain. Germline V lookup: CDR1 SGDLS, CDR2 YYNGEE. V was pared by 3 bases and J by 3 bases, with 16 bases between. The CDR3 totals 16 residues.

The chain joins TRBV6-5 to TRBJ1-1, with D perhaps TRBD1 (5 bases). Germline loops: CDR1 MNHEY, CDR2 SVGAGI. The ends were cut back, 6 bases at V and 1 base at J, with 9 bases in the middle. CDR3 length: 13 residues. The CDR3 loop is CASSRGKNTEAFF. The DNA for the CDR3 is TGTGCCAGCAGCCGGGGGAAGAACACTGAAGCTTTCTTT.

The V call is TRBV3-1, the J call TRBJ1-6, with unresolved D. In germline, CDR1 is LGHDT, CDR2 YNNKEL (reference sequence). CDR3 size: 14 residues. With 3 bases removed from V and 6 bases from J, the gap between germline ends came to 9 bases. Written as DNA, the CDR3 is TGTGCCAGCAGCCAGGTTGCCTTTAATTCACCCCTCCACTTT. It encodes CASSQVAFNSPLHF.

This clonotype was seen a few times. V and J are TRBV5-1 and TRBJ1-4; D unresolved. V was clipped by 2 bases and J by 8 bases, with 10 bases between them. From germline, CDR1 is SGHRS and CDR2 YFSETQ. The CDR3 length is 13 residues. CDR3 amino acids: CASSFPTSEKLFF. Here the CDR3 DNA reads TGCGCCAGCAGCTTCCCCACATCAGAAAAACTGTTTTTT.

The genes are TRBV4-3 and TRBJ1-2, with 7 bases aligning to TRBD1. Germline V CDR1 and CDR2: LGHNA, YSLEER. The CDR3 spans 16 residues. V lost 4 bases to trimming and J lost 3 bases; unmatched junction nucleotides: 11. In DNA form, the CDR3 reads TGCGCCAGCAGCCCCGAAAGGGGGCTTTCTGACTATGGCTACACCTTC. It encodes CASSPERGLSDYGYTF.